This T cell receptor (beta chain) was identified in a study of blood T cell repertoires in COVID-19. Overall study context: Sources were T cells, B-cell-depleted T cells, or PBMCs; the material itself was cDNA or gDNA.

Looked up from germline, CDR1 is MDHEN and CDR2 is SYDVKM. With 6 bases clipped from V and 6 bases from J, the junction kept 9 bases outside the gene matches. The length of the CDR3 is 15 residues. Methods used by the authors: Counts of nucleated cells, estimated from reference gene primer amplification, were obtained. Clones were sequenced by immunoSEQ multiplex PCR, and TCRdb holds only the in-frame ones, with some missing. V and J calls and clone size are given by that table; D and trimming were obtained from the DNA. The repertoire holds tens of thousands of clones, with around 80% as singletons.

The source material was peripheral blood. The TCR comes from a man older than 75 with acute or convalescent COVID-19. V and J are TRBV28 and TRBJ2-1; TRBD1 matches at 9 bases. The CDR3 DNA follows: TGTGCCAGCAGCCTGACAGGGGGTTTGGGCAATGAGCAGTTCTTC. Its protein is CASSLTGGLGNEQFF.